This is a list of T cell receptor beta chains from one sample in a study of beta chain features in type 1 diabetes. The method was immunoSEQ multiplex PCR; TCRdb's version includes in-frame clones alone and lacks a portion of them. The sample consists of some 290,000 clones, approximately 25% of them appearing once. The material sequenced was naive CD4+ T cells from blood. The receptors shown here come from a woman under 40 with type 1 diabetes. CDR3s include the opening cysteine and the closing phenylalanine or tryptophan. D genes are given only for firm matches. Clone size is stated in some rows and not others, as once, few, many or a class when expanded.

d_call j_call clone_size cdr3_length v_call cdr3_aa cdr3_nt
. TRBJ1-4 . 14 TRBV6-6 CASRRGQNNEKLFF TGTGCCAGCAGAAGAGGACAGAATAATGAAAAACTGTTTTTT
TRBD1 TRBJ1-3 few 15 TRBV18 CASSRGTGEGNTIYF TGTGCCAGCTCACGCGGGACAGGTGAAGGAAACACCATATATTTT
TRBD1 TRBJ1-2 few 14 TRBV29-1 CSVLGQGGRYGYTF TGCAGCGTCCTCGGGCAGGGGGGCCGCTATGGCTACACCTTC
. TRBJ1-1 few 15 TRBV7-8 CASSLAYRDRTEAFF TGTGCCAGCAGCTTAGCGTACAGGGATAGGACTGAAGCTTTCTTT
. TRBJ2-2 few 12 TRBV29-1 CSVRGGSGELFF TGCAGCGTGAGGGGGGGGTCCGGGGAGCTGTTTTTT
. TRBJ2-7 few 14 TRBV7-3 CASSPDLGSYEQYF TGTGCCAGCAGCCCCGATTTGGGCAGCTACGAGCAGTACTTC
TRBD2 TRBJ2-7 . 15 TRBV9 CASSAASGKFYEQYF TGTGCCAGCAGTGCGGCTAGCGGGAAATTCTACGAGCAGTACTTC
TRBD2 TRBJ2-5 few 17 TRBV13 CASSSKTSGRARETQYF TGTGCCAGCAGCTCCAAGACTAGCGGGAGGGCCAGGGAGACCCAGTACTTC
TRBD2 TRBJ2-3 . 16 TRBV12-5 CASAAGGGAGTDTQYF TGTGCTAGTGCCGCGGGAGGGGGAGCGGGCACAGATACGCAGTATTTT
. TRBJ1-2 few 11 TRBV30 CAWGYSYGYTF TGTGCCTGGGGCTACAGCTATGGCTACACCTTC
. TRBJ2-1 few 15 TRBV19 CASSIDPLLGGEQFF TGTGCCAGTAGTATCGATCCCCTCCTCGGAGGTGAGCAGTTCTTC
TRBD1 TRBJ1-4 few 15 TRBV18 CASSPPEGAYEKLFF TGTGCCAGCTCACCACCGGAGGGGGCGTACGAAAAACTGTTTTTT
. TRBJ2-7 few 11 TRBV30 CAWSAGYEQYF TGTGCCTGGAGTGCGGGCTACGAGCAGTACTTC
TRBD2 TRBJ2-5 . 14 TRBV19 CASSSSGFQETQYF TGTGCCAGTAGTTCTAGCGGGTTTCAAGAGACCCAGTACTTC
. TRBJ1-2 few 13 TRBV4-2 CASSQETGSGYTF TGTGCCAGCAGCCAAGAGACAGGATCCGGCTACACCTTC
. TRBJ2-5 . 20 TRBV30 CAWMYLTGDRDSIHQETQYF TGTGCCTGGATGTACTTGACCGGTGACCGGGACTCAATCCACCAAGAGACCCAGTACTTC
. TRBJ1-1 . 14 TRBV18 CASSPNTGNTEAFF TGTGCCAGCTCACCAAATACGGGGAACACTGAAGCTTTCTTT
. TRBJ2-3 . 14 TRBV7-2 CASSLARASDTQYF TGTGCCAGCAGCTTAGCGCGGGCGTCAGATACGCAGTATTTT
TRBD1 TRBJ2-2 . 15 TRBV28 CASRRGGEGTGELFF TGTGCCAGCAGACGAGGGGGCGAGGGGACCGGGGAGCTGTTTTTT
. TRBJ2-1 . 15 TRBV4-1 CASSQYTTSGNEQFF TGCGCCAGCAGCCAATACACTACTAGTGGCAATGAGCAGTTCTTC
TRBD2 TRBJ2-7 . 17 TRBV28 CASSPLYSGRWGYEQYF TGTGCCAGCAGTCCCCTCTATAGCGGGAGGTGGGGCTACGAGCAGTACTTC
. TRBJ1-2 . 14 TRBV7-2 CASTSQGTLYGYTF TGTGCCAGCACTTCTCAGGGGACCCTCTATGGCTACACCTTC
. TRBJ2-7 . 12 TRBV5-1 CASRDSNYEQYF TGCGCCAGCAGAGACTCTAACTACGAGCAGTACTTC
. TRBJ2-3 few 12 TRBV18 CASSTSTDTQYF TGTGCCAGCTCAACTAGCACAGATACGCAGTATTTT
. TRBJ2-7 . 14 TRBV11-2 CASSLDGSPYEQYF TGTGCCAGCAGCTTAGACGGGAGTCCCTACGAGCAGTACTTC
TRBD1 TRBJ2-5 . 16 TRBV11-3 CASSLAQDRDQETQYF TGTGCCAGCAGCTTAGCGCAGGACAGGGATCAAGAGACCCAGTACTTC
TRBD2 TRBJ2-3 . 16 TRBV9 CASSVTAGGSTDTQYF TGTGCCAGCAGCGTAACGGCGGGAGGGAGCACAGATACGCAGTATTTT
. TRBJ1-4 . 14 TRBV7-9 CASSQEQENEKLFF TGTGCCAGCAGCCAGGAACAGGAGAATGAAAAACTGTTTTTT
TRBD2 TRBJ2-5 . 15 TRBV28 CATTDPGGAWETQYF TGTGCCACCACAGATCCGGGGGGGGCGTGGGAGACCCAGTACTTC
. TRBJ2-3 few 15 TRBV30 CAWSGGTHLTDTQYF TGTGCCTGGAGTGGCGGGACTCACCTCACAGATACGCAGTATTTT
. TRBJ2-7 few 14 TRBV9 CASSVLSGSYEQYF TGTGCCAGCAGCGTATTATCAGGGTCCTACGAGCAGTACTTC
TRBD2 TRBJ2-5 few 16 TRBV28 CASSPGLAGGGETQYF TGTGCCAGCAGTCCAGGACTAGCGGGAGGAGGAGAGACCCAGTACTTC
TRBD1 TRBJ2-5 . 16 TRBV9 CASSAVTGTGGETQYF TGTGCCAGCAGCGCCGTTACCGGGACAGGGGGGGAGACCCAGTACTTC
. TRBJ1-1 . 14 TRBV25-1 CASSDPGLNTEAFF TGTGCCAGCAGTGACCCGGGTTTGAACACTGAAGCTTTCTTT
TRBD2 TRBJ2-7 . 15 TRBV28 CASSLINLAGAEQYF TGTGCCAGCAGTTTAATTAACCTAGCGGGAGCCGAGCAGTACTTC
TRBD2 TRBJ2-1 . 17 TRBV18 CASSPWTSGNDRNEQFF TGTGCCAGCTCACCATGGACTAGCGGGAATGATAGGAATGAGCAGTTCTTC
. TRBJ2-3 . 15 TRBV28 CASSFERGYTDTQYF TGTGCCAGCAGTTTTGAGAGGGGGTACACAGATACGCAGTATTTT